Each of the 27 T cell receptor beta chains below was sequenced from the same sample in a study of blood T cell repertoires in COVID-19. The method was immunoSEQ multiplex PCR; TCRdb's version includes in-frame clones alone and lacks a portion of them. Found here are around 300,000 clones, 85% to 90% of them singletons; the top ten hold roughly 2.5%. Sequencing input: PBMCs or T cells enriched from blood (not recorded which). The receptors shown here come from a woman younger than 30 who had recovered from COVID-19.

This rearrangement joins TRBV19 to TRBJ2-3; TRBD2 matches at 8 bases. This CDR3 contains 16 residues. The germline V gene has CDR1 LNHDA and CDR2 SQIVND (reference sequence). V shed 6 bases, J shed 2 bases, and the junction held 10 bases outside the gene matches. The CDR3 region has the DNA TGTGCCAGTAGCCGCCCAGCGGGGGCCGCCACAGATACGCAGTATTTT. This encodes CASSRPAGAATDTQYF. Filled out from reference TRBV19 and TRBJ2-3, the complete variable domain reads DGGITQSPKYLFRKEGQNVTLSCEQNLNHDAMYWYRQDPGQGLRLIYYSQIVNDFQKGDIAEGYSVSREKKESFPLTVTSAQKNPTAFYLCASSRPAGAATDTQYFGPGTRLTVL.

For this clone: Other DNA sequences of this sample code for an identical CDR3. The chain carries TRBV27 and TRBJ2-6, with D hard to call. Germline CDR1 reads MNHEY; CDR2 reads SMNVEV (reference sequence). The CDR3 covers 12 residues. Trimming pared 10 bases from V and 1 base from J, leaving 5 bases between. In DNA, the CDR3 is TGTGCCACTCTATCTGGGGCCAACGTCCTGACTTTC. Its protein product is CATLSGANVLTF. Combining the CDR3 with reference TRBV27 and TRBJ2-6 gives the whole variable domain EAQVTQNPRYLITVTGKKLTVTCSQNMNHEYMSWYRQDPGLGLRQIYYSMNVEVTDKGDVPEGYKVSRKEKRNFPLILESPSPNQTSLYFCATLSGANVLTFGAGSRLTVL.

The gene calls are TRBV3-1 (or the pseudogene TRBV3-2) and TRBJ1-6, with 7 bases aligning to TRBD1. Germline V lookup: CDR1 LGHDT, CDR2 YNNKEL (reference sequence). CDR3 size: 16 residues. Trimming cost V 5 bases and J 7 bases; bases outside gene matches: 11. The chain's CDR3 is CASSLMGRGSNSPLHF. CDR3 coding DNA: TGTGCCAGCAGCTTAATGGGCAGGGGGTCAAATTCACCCCTCCACTTT.

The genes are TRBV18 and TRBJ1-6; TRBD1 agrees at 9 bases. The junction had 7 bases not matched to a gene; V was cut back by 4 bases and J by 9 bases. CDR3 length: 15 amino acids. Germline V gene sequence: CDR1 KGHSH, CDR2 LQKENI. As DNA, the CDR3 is TGTGCCAGCTCACGGGAGACAGGGGGGGTTTCACCCCTCCACTTT. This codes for CASSRETGGVSPLHF.

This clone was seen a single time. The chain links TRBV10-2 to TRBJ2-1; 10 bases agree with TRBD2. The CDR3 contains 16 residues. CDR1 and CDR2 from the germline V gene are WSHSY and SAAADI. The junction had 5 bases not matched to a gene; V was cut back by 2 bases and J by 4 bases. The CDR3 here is CASSENSGGPYNEQFF. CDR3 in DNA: TGCGCCAGCAGTGAGAATAGCGGGGGGCCATACAATGAGCAGTTCTTC.

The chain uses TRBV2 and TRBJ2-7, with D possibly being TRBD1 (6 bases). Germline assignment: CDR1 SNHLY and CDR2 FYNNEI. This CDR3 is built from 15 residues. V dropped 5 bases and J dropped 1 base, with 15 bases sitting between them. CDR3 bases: TGTGCCAGCAGTAGAGGACAGACCAGTTCCTACGAGCAGTACTTC. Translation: CASSRGQTSSYEQYF.

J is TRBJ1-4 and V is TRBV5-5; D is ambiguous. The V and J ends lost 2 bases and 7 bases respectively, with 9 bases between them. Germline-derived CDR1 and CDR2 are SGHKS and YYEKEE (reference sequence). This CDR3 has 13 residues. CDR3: CASSLRQAEKLFF. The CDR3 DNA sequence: TGTGCCAGCAGCTTACGACAAGCTGAAAAACTGTTTTTT.

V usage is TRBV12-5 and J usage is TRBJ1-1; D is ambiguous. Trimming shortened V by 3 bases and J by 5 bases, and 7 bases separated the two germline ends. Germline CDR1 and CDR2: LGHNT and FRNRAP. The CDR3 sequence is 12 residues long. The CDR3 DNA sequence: TGTGCTAGTGGTTTAGGACTGACTGAAGCTTTCTTT. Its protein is CASGLGLTEAFF.

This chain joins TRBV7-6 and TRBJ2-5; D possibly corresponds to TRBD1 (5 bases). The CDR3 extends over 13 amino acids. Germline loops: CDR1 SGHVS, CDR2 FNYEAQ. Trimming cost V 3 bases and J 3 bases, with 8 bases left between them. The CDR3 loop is CASSFDREETQYF. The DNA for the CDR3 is TGTGCCAGCAGCTTCGACAGAGAAGAGACCCAGTACTTC.

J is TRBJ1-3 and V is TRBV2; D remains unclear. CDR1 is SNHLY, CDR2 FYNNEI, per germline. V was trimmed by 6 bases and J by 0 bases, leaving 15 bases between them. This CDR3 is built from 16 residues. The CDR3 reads CASSREARNSGNTIYF. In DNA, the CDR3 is TGTGCCAGCAGCCGCGAAGCTCGAAACTCTGGAAACACCATATATTTT.

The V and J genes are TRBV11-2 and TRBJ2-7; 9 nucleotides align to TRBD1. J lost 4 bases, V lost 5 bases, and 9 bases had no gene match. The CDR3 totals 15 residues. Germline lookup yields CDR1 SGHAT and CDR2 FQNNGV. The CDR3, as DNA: TGTGCCAGCAGCACAGGACAGGGGATAGCGTACGAGCAGTACTTC. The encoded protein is CASSTGQGIAYEQYF.

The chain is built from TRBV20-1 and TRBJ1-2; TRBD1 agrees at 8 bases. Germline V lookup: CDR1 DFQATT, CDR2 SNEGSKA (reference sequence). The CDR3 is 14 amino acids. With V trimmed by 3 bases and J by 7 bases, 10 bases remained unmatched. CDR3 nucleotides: TGCAGTGCTAGTGGGCAGGGGGCTGTGGGTGGCTACACCTTC. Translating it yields CSASGQGAVGGYTF.

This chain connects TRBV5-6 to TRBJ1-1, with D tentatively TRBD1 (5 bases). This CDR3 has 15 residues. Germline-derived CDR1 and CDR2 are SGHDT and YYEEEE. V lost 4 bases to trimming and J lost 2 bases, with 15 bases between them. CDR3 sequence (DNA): TGTGCCAGCAGCCTATCTCGGACACTCAACACTGAAGCTTTCTTT. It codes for CASSLSRTLNTEAFF.

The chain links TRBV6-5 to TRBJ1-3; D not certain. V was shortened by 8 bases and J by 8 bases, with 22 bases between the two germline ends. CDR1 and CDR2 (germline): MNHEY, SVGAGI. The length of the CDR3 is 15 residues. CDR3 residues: CASSPSGSQGDTIYF. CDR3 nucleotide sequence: TGTGCCAGCTCCCCCTCCGGGTCCCAAGGAGACACCATATATTTT.

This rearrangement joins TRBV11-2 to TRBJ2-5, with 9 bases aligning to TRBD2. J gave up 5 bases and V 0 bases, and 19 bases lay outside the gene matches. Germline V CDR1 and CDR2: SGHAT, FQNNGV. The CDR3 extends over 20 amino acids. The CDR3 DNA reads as TGTGCCAGCAGCTTAGATCACCGATCCGGGACTAGCACCCGTAGGGAGACCCAGTACTTC. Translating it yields CASSLDHRSGTSTRRETQYF.

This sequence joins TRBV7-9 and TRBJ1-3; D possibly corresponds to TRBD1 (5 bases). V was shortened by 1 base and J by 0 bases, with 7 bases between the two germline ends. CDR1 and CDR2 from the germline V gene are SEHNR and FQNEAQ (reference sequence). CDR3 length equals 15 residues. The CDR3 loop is CASSLGQPSGNTIYF. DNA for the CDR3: TGTGCCAGCAGCTTAGGACAGCCCTCTGGAAACACCATATATTTT. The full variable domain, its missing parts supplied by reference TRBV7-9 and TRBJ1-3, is DTGVSQNPRHKITKRGQNVTFRCDPISEHNRLYWYRQTLGQGPEFLTYFQNEAQLEKSRLLSDRFSAERPKGSFSTLEIQRTEQGDSAMYLCASSLGQPSGNTIYFGEGSWLTVV.

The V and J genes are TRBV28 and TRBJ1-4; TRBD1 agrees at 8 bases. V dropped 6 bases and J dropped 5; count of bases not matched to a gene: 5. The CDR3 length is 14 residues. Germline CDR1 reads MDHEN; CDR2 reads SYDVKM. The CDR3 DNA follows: TGTGCCAGCAGATTACAGGGGGTAAATGAAAAACTGTTTTTT. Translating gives CASRLQGVNEKLFF.

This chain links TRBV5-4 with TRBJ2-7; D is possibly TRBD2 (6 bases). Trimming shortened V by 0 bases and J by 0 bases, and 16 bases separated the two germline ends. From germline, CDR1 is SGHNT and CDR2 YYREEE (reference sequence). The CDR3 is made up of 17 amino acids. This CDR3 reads CASSLGFVAGSSYEQYF. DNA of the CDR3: TGTGCCAGCAGCTTGGGTTTTGTTGCGGGGAGCTCCTACGAGCAGTACTTC.

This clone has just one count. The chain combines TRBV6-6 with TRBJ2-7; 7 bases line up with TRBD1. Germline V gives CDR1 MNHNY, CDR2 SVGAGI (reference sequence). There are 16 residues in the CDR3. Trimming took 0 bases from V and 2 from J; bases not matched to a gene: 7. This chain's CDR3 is CASSYSITTGTYEQYF. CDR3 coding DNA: TGTGCCAGCAGTTACTCGATAACGACAGGGACCTACGAGCAGTACTTC.

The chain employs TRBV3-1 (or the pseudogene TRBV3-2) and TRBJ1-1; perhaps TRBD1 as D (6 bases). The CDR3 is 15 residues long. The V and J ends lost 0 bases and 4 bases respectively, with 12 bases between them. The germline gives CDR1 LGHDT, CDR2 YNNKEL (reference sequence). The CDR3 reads CASSQDSGGPTEAFF. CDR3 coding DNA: TGTGCCAGCAGCCAAGATAGCGGGGGCCCCACTGAAGCTTTCTTT.

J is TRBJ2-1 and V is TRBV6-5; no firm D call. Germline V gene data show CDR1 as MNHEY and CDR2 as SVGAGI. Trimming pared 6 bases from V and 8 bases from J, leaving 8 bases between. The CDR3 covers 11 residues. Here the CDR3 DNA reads TGTGCCAGCAGCAGGCAGGATGAGCAGTTCTTC. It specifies CASSRQDEQFF.

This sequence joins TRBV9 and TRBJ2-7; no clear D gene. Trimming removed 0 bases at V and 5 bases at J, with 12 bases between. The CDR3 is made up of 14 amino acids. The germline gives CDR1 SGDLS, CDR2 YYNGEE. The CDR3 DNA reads TGTGCCAGCAGCGTAGTACACCTAGAGCACGAGCAGTACTTC. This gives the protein CASSVVHLEHEQYF. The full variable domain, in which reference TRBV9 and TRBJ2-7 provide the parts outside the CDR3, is DSGVTQTPKHLITATGQRVTLRCSPRSGDLSVYWYQQSLDQGLQFLIQYYNGEERAKGNILERFSAQQFPDLHSELNLSSLELGDSALYFCASSVVHLEHEQYFGPGTRLTVT.

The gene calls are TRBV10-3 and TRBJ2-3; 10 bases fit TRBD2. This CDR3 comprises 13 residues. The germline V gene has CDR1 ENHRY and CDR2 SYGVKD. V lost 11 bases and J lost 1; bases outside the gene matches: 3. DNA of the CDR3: TGTGCCGTCGGGACTAGCGGCACAGATACGCAGTATTTT. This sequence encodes CAVGTSGTDTQYF.

The CDR3 DNA reads as TGTGCCAGCAACTTAAGGACAGGGGTATGGCCCCAGCATTTT. Amino acids: CASNLRTGVWPQHF. The V call is TRBV28, the J call TRBJ1-5; 9 bases match TRBD1. Trimming took 7 bases from V and 9 from J; bases not matched to a gene: 10. Germline V gene data show CDR1 as MDHEN and CDR2 as SYDVKM. CDR3 size: 14 residues.

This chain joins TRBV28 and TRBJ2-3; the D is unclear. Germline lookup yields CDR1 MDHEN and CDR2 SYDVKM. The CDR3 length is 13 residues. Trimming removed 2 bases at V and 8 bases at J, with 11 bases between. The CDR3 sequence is CASSLGLLGTQYF. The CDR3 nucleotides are TGTGCCAGCAGTTTAGGGCTCCTTGGTACGCAGTATTTT.

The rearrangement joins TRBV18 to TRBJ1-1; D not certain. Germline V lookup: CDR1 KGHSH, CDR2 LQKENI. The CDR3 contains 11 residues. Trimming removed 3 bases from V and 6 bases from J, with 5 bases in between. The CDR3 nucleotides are TGTGCCAGCTCACCGGGCGCTGAAGCTTTCTTT. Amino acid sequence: CASSPGAEAFF.

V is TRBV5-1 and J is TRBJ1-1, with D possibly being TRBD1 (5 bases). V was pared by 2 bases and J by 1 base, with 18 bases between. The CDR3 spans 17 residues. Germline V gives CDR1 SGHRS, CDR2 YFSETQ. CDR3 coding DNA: TGCGCCAGCAGCTTATTTCGCACCGGACAACAGAACACTGAAGCTTTCTTT. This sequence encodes CASSLFRTGQQNTEAFF.